This paragraph reports one T cell receptor beta chain. The germline CDR1 and CDR2 sequences are LNHDA and SQIVND (reference sequence). The CDR3 consists of 15 residues. Trimming cost V 4 bases and J 0 bases, with 10 bases left between them. The data derive from a study of blood T cell repertoires in COVID-19. On the study more broadly: Acute and convalescent COVID-19 specimens originated in the United States, Italy and Spain. In each case, the material was cDNA or gDNA derived from T cells, B-cell-depleted T cells, or PBMCs.

Original processing notes: Amplification of reference gene primers was used by the study to estimate nucleated cell counts. The method was immunoSEQ multiplex PCR; TCRdb's version includes in-frame clones alone and lacks a portion of them. The V and J calls and clone size come from that table; D and trimming were worked out from the DNA. Of about 170,000 clones listed, about four fifths are singletons. This chain uses TRBV19 with TRBJ1-3; D gene uncertain. The TCR originated in a human donor with acute or convalescent COVID-19. The donor label of this sample is uncertain. The specimen was peripheral blood. The CDR3 region is CASSTPASSGNTIYF. CDR3 in DNA: TGTGCCAGTAGTACTCCGGCTAGCTCTGGAAACACCATATATTTT.